The 28 T cell receptor beta chains in this list originate from one sample, sequenced in a study of Graves' ophthalmopathy and Graves' hyperthyroidism. Amplified TCR beta CDR3 regions were obtained using RNA transcripts as template. HTBI primers were used in a first-round RT-PCR, which preceded a second-round multiplex PCR. In TCRdb, the multiplex PCR reads were re-called with MiXCR into one record per CDR3 protein. The sample includes 650,000 to 900,000 distinct CDR3 sequences, roughly 40% seen only once; the top ten take 44%. The sample consisted of peripheral blood. All receptors come from an adult man with Graves' ophthalmopathy.

The chain couples TRBV20-1 to TRBJ2-6; 9 bases are shared with TRBD1. The V and J ends lost 6 bases and 0 bases, in that order; junction bases with no gene match: 6. Per germline, CDR1 DFQATT and CDR2 SNEGSKA (reference sequence). This CDR3 contains 16 residues. CDR3 in DNA: TGCAGTGCGACGGACAGGGGCACCTCTGGGGCCAACGTCCTGACTTTC. Protein: CSATDRGTSGANVLTF.

For this clonotype: Compared with germline, one end of the junction differs, possibly owing to a read error. V and J are TRBV24-1 and TRBJ1-4, with 8 bases identical to TRBD1. The CDR3 contains 15 residues. Germline loops: CDR1 KGHDR, CDR2 SFDVKD. This CDR3 is CATSDADRVNEKLVF. The CDR3 DNA follows: TGTGCCACCAGTGACGCGGACAGGGTAAATGAAAAACTGGTTTTT.

The chain has TRBV29-1 and TRBJ2-5, with 10 positions matching TRBD2. Germline V gene lookup returns CDR1 SQVTM and CDR2 ANQGSEA. Trimming took 8 bases from V and 3 from J; bases not matched to a gene: 9. The CDR3 contains 14 residues. In DNA form, the CDR3 reads TGCAGCTTAAGTGGGACTAGCGCTGAAGAGACCCAGTACTTC. Translation: CSLSGTSAEETQYF.

This chain uses TRBV9 with TRBJ1-3; D remains unclear. In germline, CDR1 is SGDLS, CDR2 YYNGEE. V was clipped by 4 bases and J by 2 bases, with 13 bases between them. The CDR3 totals 15 residues. The CDR3 protein is CASSQVGRTGNTIYF. Written as DNA, the CDR3 is TGTGCCAGCAGCCAAGTTGGCCGCACTGGAAACACCATATATTTT.

This sequence joins TRBV15 and TRBJ2-5, with no clear D. The J call could be wrong; TRBJ2-4 is a better fit for the DNA end. The CDR3 spans 13 residues. Germline lookup yields CDR1 LNHNV and CDR2 YYDKDF (reference sequence). The CDR3 loop reads CATGFIAKNIQYF. DNA of the CDR3: TGTGCCACCGGGTTTATAGCCAAAAACATTCAGTACTTC.

This clonotype was picked up many times. The chain is built from TRBV5-6 and TRBJ1-6; 7 nucleotides agree with TRBD1. Trimming removed 3 bases from V and 9 bases from J; junction bases left unmatched: 6. CDR3 length: 14 amino acids. Germline CDR1 SGHDT, CDR2 YYEEEE. CDR3 coding DNA: TGTGCCAGCAGCTCGACAGGGAGAAGTTCACCCCTCCACTTT. Translation gives CASSSTGRSSPLHF. Combining the CDR3 with reference TRBV5-6 and TRBJ1-6 gives the whole variable domain DAGVTQSPTHLIKTRGQQVTLRCSPKSGHDTVSWYQQALGQGPQFIFQYYEEEERQRGNFPDRFSGHQFPNYSSELNVNALLLGDSALYLCASSSTGRSSPLHFGNGTRLTVT.

The chain carries TRBV2 and TRBJ2-7; either TRBD1 or TRBD2 may fit D (6 bases each). The CDR3 consists of 14 residues. Germline V gene data show CDR1 as SNHLY and CDR2 as FYNNEI. CDR3 residues: CASIGQGRTYEQYF. The CDR3 DNA is TGTGCATCGATCGGGCAGGGGAGGACCTACGAGCAGTACTTC.

Of note for this clonotype: A read error may be the cause here, since a much bigger clone is one base away. The chain carries TRBV7-2 and TRBJ1-1; D is perhaps TRBD1 (5 bases). With 5 bases removed from V and 7 bases from J, the gap between germline ends came to 17 bases. The germline CDR1 and CDR2 sequences are SGHTA and FQGNSA. The CDR3 totals 14 residues. Here the CDR3 reads CASSAPRTRFEAFF. The CDR3 DNA follows: TGTGCCAGCAGCGCACCCAGGACAAGATTTGAAGCTTTCTTT. Combining the CDR3 with reference TRBV7-2 and TRBJ1-1 gives the whole variable domain GAGVSQSPSNKVTEKGKDVELRCDPISGHTALYWYRQSLGQGLEFLIYFQGNSAPDKSGLPSDRFSAERTGGSVSTLTIQRTQQEDSAVYLCASSAPRTRFEAFFGQGTRLTVV.

This clonotype was detected a few times. The chain employs TRBV25-1 and TRBJ2-2; 7 nucleotides align to TRBD2. V lost 4 bases to trimming and J lost 2 bases; unmatched junction nucleotides: 13. The CDR3 contains 18 residues. Germline V gene lookup returns CDR1 MGHDK and CDR2 SYGVNS. CDR3 coding DNA: TGTGCCAGCAGTGCTAGAGTGTCGACTAGCCGAAACACCGGGGAGCTGTTTTTT. This sequence encodes CASSARVSTSRNTGELFF.

The gene calls are TRBV15 and TRBJ1-4; weak D call: TRBD1 (5 bases). CDR1 is LNHNV, CDR2 YYDKDF, per germline (reference sequence). The CDR3 spans 15 residues. With 3 bases removed from V and 5 bases from J, the gap between germline ends came to 13 bases. CDR3 coding DNA: TGTGCCACCAGCAGCCCAGGGCTTGTAAATGAAAAACTGTTTTTT. Its protein is CATSSPGLVNEKLFF.

The chain carries TRBV25-1 and TRBJ1-4; a possible D gene is TRBD1 (5 bases). V was shortened by 7 bases and J by 4 bases, with 13 bases between the two germline ends. From germline, CDR1 is MGHDK and CDR2 SYGVNS. This CDR3 contains 14 residues. CDR3 coding DNA: TGTGCCAGCACTAAGACAGACCTTAATGAAAAACTGTTTTTT. It is translated as CASTKTDLNEKLFF.

V gene TRBV7-9 combines with J gene TRBJ1-2; D may be TRBD1 (5 bases). Trimming removed 3 bases at V and 7 bases at J, with 9 bases between. The length of the CDR3 is 12 residues. Looked up from germline, CDR1 is SEHNR and CDR2 is FQNEAQ (reference sequence). CDR3 DNA: TGTGCCAGCAGCTTGGAGGGGTTTGGCTACACCTTC. This gives the protein CASSLEGFGYTF. The entire variable domain, with the rest obtained from reference TRBV7-9 and TRBJ1-2, is as follows: DTGVSQNPRHKITKRGQNVTFRCDPISEHNRLYWYRQTLGQGPEFLTYFQNEAQLEKSRLLSDRFSAERPKGSFSTLEIQRTEQGDSAMYLCASSLEGFGYTFGSGTRLTVV.

The chain is built from TRBV7-9 and TRBJ1-1, with no clear D. Germline V gene lookup returns CDR1 SEHNR and CDR2 FQNEAQ (reference sequence). V shed 2 bases and J shed 1 base, with 8 bases lying between them. The CDR3 is 14 residues long. In DNA, the CDR3 is TGTGCCAGCAGCTTATGGCGTAGGAACACTGAAGCTTTCTTT. Its translation is CASSLWRRNTEAFF.

This clonotype appeared a single time. V is TRBV10-3 and J is TRBJ1-2; D possibly corresponds to TRBD1 (6 bases). CDR3 length: 15 amino acids. From germline, CDR1 is ENHRY and CDR2 SYGVKD. The V gene lost 5 bases and the J gene lost 9 bases, with 22 bases spanning the gap. DNA for the CDR3: TGTGCCATCAGTCCAGGGGCTGCGGACCACTTGAGCTACACCTTC. Amino acids: CAISPGAADHLSYTF.

This clonotype was detected a few times. This chain connects TRBV29-1 to TRBJ1-3; perhaps TRBD1 as D (5 bases). Trimming left V 4 bases short and J 6 bases short, with 13 bases between. The CDR3 totals 13 residues. CDR1 SQVTM and CDR2 ANQGSEA come from the germline V gene. CDR3 in DNA: TGCAGCGTTGGCGGGACCAAGATAAACACCATATATTTT. Translation: CSVGGTKINTIYF.

Many counts were recorded for this clonotype. J is TRBJ1-6 and V is TRBV9, with 10 bases aligning to TRBD1. V lost 5 bases, J lost 8 bases, and 7 bases stayed unmatched. Germline CDR1 reads SGDLS; CDR2 reads YYNGEE. CDR3 length: 15 amino acids. The chain's CDR3 is CASSGRQGAHSPLHF. The CDR3 nucleotides read TGTGCCAGCAGTGGACGACAGGGGGCACATTCACCCCTCCACTTT.

The rearrangement uses TRBV11-2 and TRBJ1-2; 8 bases agree with TRBD1. CDR1 and CDR2 from the germline V gene are SGHAT and FQNNGV. V shed 4 bases and J 4 bases; nucleotides not matched to a gene: 11. The CDR3 loop spans 16 amino acids. The CDR3 nucleotides are TGTGCCAGCAGCTCAGGACCCAGGGGGCTGATCTATGGCTACACCTTC. Amino acid sequence: CASSSGPRGLIYGYTF.

This clonotype was seen more than once but under ten times. J is TRBJ2-7 and V is TRBV7-9; 8 nucleotides agree with TRBD1. In germline, CDR1 is SEHNR, CDR2 FQNEAQ (reference sequence). Trimming removed 3 bases from V and 3 bases from J; junction bases left unmatched: 16. The CDR3 has 18 residues. The DNA for the CDR3 is TGTGCCAGCAGCTTTATATTTTCGGATCAGGGGGCTAACTACGAGCAGTACTTC. Its translation: CASSFIFSDQGANYEQYF.

This chain uses TRBV11-1 with TRBJ2-6; TRBD2 aligns across 8 bases. Losses at the gene ends were 9 bases for V and 1 base for J; bases not matched to a gene: 11. The CDR3 length is 17 residues. The germline CDR1 and CDR2 sequences are SGHAT and FQDESV (reference sequence). The CDR3 is CASSKAGEVSGANVLTF. CDR3 sequence (DNA): TGTGCCAGTAGTAAAGCGGGAGAAGTTTCTGGGGCCAACGTCCTGACTTTC.

The table lists this clonotype with a few counts. The chain uses TRBV20-1 and TRBJ1-2; possible D gene TRBD1, 5 bases. From germline, CDR1 is DFQATT and CDR2 SNEGSKA (reference sequence). V shed 0 bases and J shed 3 bases, with 8 bases lying between them. The CDR3 runs to 13 residues. The CDR3 here is CSARDRDHYGYTF. CDR3 DNA: TGCAGTGCTAGAGACAGGGATCACTATGGCTACACCTTC.

The V call is TRBV7-2, the J call TRBJ1-4, with 12 bases aligning to TRBD1. J gave up 6 bases and V 8 bases, and 10 bases lay outside the gene matches. The CDR3 sequence is 16 residues long. Germline V CDR1 and CDR2: SGHTA, FQGNSA. CDR3 in amino acids: CASSPGQGAFYEKLFF. The CDR3 DNA follows: TGTGCCAGCTCACCGGGACAGGGGGCATTTTATGAAAAACTGTTTTTT.

In its sample, this clonotype was seen many times. J is TRBJ1-2 and V is TRBV7-2, with D possibly matching TRBD1 (6 bases). V was clipped by 1 base and J by 3 bases, with 9 bases between them. The germline V gene encodes CDR1 SGHTA and CDR2 FQGNSA. CDR3 size: 14 residues. CDR3 residues: CASSLGGLDYGYTF. The CDR3 DNA is TGTGCCAGCAGCTTAGGGGGGCTCGACTATGGCTACACCTTC.

The CDR3 region has the DNA TGCAGCGGCCAGGACCTTCAGCCCCAGCATTTT. This gives the protein CSGQDLQPQHF. This chain joins TRBV29-1 and TRBJ1-5, with D unclear. With 7 bases removed from V and 6 bases from J, the gap between germline ends came to 10 bases. Germline V gives CDR1 SQVTM, CDR2 ANQGSEA. This CDR3 has 11 residues.

This clonotype occurred many times. CDR3 amino acids: CASSDRQGLYEQYF. In DNA form, the CDR3 reads TGTGCCAGCAGCGACCGACAGGGGCTGTACGAGCAGTACTTC. The chain links TRBV7-9 to TRBJ2-7; 8 bases map to TRBD1. This CDR3 is built from 14 residues. The germline CDR1 and CDR2 sequences are SEHNR and FQNEAQ (reference sequence). Trimming cost V 5 bases and J 4 bases; bases outside gene matches: 7.

This clonotype was detected once. This chain joins TRBV7-2 and TRBJ1-6; 7 positions agree with TRBD1. J was trimmed by 5 bases and V by 5 bases; bases with no gene match: 6. This CDR3 is 15 amino acids long. Germline V gives CDR1 SGHTA, CDR2 FQGNSA. The CDR3 DNA follows: TGTGCCAGCAGCGGCAGACAGGGCGATAATTCACCCCTCCACTTT. It translates to CASSGRQGDNSPLHF. Using reference TRBV7-2 and TRBJ1-6 for the parts outside the CDR3, the full variable domain is GAGVSQSPSNKVTEKGKDVELRCDPISGHTALYWYRQSLGQGLEFLIYFQGNSAPDKSGLPSDRFSAERTGGSVSTLTIQRTQQEDSAVYLCASSGRQGDNSPLHFGNGTRLTVT.

This clonotype was found a few times. The V gene is TRBV2, the J gene TRBJ2-7; D may be TRBD1 (5 bases). The J call may not be correct, given that the DNA end is closer to TRBJ2-1. This CDR3 has 14 residues. Germline V lookup: CDR1 SNHLY, CDR2 FYNNEI. The CDR3 DNA follows: TGTGCCAGCAGTGAAGCGGTAGGGGTCGGTGAGCAGTTCTTC. Translation gives CASSEAVGVGEQFF.

This clonotype was observed a handful of times. This chain uses TRBV5-6 with TRBJ2-7; weak D call: TRBD1 (6 bases). V was pared by 2 bases and J by 2 bases, with 11 bases between. Germline V lookup: CDR1 SGHDT, CDR2 YYEEEE. CDR3 length: 14 residues. The CDR3 is CASSFSQGTYEQYF. CDR3 nucleotide sequence: TGTGCCAGCAGCTTTTCACAGGGCACCTACGAGCAGTACTTC.

With respect to this clonotype: Compared with germline, one end of the junction differs, possibly owing to a read error. The chain carries TRBV10-3 and TRBJ1-2; TRBD1 is a possible D gene (6 bases). The CDR3 covers 17 residues. The germline gives CDR1 ENHRY, CDR2 SYGVKD. The CDR3 region is CASSYGGATAMGGGYTF. CDR3 bases: TGTGCCAGCAGTTACGGGGGGGCAACCGCCATGGGAGGCGGCTACACCTTC.